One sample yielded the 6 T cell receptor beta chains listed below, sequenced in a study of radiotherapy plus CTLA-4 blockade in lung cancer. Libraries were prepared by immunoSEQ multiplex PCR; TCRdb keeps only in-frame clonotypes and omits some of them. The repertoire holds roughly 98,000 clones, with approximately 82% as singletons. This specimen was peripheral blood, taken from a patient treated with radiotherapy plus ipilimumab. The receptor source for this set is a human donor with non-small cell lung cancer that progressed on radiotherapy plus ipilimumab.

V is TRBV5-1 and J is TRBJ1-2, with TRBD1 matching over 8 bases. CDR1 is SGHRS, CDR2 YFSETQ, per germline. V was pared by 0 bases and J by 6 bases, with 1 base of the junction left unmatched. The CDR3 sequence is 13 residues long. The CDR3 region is CASSLATGDGYTF. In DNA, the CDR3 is TGCGCCAGCAGCTTGGCGACAGGGGATGGCTACACCTTC.

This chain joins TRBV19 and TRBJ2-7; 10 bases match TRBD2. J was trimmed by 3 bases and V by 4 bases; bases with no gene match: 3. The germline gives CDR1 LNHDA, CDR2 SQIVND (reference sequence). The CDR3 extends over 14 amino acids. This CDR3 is CASSTSGSLYEQYF. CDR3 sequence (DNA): TGTGCCAGTAGTACTAGCGGGAGTCTCTACGAGCAGTACTTC. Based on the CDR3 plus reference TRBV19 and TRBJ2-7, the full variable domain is DGGITQSPKYLFRKEGQNVTLSCEQNLNHDAMYWYRQDPGQGLRLIYYSQIVNDFQKGDIAEGYSVSREKKESFPLTVTSAQKNPTAFYLCASSTSGSLYEQYFGPGTRLTVT.

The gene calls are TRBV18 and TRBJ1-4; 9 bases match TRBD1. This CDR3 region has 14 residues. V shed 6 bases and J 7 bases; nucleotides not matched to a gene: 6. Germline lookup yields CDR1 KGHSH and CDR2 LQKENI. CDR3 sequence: CASSRTGEGEKLFF. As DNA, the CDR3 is TGTGCCAGCTCCCGGACAGGGGAGGGTGAAAAACTGTTTTTT.

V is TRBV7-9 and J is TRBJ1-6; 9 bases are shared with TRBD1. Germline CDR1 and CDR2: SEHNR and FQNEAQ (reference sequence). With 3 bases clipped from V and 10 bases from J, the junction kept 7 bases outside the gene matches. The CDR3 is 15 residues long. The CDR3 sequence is CASSFWDRENSPLHF. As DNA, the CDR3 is TGTGCCAGCAGCTTTTGGGACAGGGAAAACTCACCCCTCCACTTT.

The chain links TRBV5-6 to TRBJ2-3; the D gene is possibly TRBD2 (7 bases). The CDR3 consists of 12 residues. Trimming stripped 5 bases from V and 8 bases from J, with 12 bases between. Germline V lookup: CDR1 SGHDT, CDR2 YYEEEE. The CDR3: CASSPRGGTQYF. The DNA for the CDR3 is TGTGCCAGCAGTCCGAGGGGGGGTACGCAGTATTTT.

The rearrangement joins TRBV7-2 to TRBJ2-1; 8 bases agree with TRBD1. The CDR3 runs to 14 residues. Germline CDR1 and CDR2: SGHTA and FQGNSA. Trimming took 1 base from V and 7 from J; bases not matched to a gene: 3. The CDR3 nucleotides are TGTGCCAGCAGCTTAGGCAGGGGGCAGAATGAGCAGTTCTTC. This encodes CASSLGRGQNEQFF.